This T cell receptor (beta chain) comes out of a study of T-cell memory formation after mild COVID-19. After 5'RACE with constant-segment primers, TCR alpha and TCR beta cDNA libraries carrying sample barcodes and UMIs were obtained. TCRdb independently ran MiXCR on the 5' RACE reads; one entry per CDR3 protein. The sample consists of 130,000 to 150,000 distinct CDR3 sequences, about 19% of them appearing once. Study-wide results and limits: The SARS-CoV-2 specificity of second-wave clones reaching peak at day 37 remained unverified. From day 15 to 85, contracting clones were balanced between CD4 and CD8, whereas later expanders leaned toward CD4+.

This CDR3 comprises 15 residues. V lost 1 base to trimming and J lost 6 bases; unmatched junction nucleotides: 5. Per the germline V gene, CDR1 is SNHLY and CDR2 is FYNNEI. A remark on this clonotype: What it binds is not known.

The material sequenced was PBMCs or a T cell subset sorted from them (not recorded which). This chain joins TRBV2 and TRBJ1-5, with 8 bases lining up with TRBD1. The sequence was obtained from an adult woman who had mild COVID-19 (a few samples of this study predate the infection). Cell type and time point are not known. In DNA form, the CDR3 reads TGTGCCAGCAGTGAAGAGGGGACAGGAGGTCAGCCCCAGCATTTT. It is translated as CASSEEGTGGQPQHF.